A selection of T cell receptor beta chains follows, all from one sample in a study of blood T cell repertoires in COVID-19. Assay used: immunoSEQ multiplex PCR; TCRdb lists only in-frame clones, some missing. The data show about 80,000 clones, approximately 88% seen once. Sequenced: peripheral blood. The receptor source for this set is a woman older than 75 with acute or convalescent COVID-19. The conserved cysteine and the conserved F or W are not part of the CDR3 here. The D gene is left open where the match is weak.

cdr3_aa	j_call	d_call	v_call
ASSEARIYEQY	TRBJ2-7	-	TRBV6-1
ASSLWPNTDTQY	TRBJ2-3	-	TRBV7-8
ATLQSQGAWGANVLT	TRBJ2-6	TRBD1	TRBV2
ASSLGVSSYEQY	TRBJ2-7	-	TRBV5-1
ASSPPASGDTEAF	TRBJ1-1	-	TRBV18
ASSPSPRGSPLH	TRBJ1-6	-	TRBV18
ASSFAGGSNEQY	TRBJ2-7	TRBD2	TRBV7-8
ASLNRGRSPLH	TRBJ1-6	TRBD1	TRBV12-3/TRBV12-4
ASRYTGTGGEQY	TRBJ2-7	TRBD1	TRBV4-2
ASSLPADIEQY	TRBJ2-7	-	TRBV5-6
ASSTRDRNIQY	TRBJ2-4	TRBD1	TRBV6-5
ASSPLGLAGAGELF	TRBJ2-2	TRBD2	TRBV18
AISENIEQF	TRBJ2-1	-	TRBV10-3
SADRLNEQF	TRBJ2-1	TRBD1	TRBV29-1
ASRQPGQGPNTEAF	TRBJ1-1	TRBD1	TRBV5-1
ASSLVAGADQPQH	TRBJ1-5	-	TRBV5-1
ASSPSPLAGYWNEQF	TRBJ2-1	TRBD2	TRBV6-6
ASSQDSQRAYNEQF	TRBJ2-1	-	TRBV14
ASRRDRDNSPLH	TRBJ1-6	TRBD1	TRBV7-2
ATSSGGQENYGYT	TRBJ1-2	TRBD1	TRBV15
ASSMGDRDIQPQH	TRBJ1-5	TRBD1	TRBV19
ASSSAGSYEQY	TRBJ2-7	-	TRBV19
ASSTQGFRELF	TRBJ2-2	TRBD1	TRBV7-3
ASSGGLMETQY	TRBJ2-5	-	TRBV6-5
ASSDSMNTEAF	TRBJ1-1	-	TRBV18
ASSLLTASTDTQY	TRBJ2-3	-	TRBV5-1
ASSRPGQYNSPLH	TRBJ1-6	TRBD1	TRBV14
AWSQGALSNEKLF	TRBJ1-4	TRBD1	TRBV30
ASSTHEGSGANVLT	TRBJ2-6	-	TRBV11-2
ASSPTGAKDTQY	TRBJ2-3	TRBD1	TRBV19
ASSLGQVNQPQH	TRBJ1-5	TRBD1	TRBV5-6